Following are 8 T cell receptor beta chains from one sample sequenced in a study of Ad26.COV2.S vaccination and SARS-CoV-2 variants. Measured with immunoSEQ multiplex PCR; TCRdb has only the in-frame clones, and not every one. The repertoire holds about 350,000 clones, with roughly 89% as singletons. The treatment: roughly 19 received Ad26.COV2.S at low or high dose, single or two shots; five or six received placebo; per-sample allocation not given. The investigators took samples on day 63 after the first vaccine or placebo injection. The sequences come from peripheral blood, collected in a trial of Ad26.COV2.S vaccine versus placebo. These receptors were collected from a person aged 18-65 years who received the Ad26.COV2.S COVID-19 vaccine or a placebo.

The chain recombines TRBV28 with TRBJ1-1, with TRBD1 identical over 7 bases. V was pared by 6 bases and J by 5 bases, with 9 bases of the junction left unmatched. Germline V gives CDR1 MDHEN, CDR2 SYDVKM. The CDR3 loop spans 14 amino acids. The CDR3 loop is CASRQGQKGTEAFF. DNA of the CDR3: TGTGCCAGCAGACAGGGACAGAAGGGGACTGAAGCTTTCTTT.

The CDR3 nucleotides read TGCGCCAGTAGAGGGGGTTTGAACACCGGGGAGCTGTTTTTT. It translates to CASRGGLNTGELFF. This chain connects TRBV5-1 to TRBJ2-2; maybe TRBD1 (6 bases). CDR3 size: 14 residues. CDR1 and CDR2 (germline): SGHRS, YFSETQ. Trimming left V 8 bases short and J 1 base short, with 12 bases between.

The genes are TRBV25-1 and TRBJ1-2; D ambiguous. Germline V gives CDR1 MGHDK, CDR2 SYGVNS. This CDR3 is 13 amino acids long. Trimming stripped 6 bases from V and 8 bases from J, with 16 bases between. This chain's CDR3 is CASSYGPRQGYTF. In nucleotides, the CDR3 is TGTGCCAGCAGCTATGGCCCACGACAAGGCTACACCTTC.

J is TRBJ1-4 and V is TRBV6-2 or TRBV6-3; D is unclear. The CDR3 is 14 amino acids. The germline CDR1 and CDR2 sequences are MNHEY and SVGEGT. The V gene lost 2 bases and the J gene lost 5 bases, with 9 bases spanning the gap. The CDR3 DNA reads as TGTGCCAGCAGTTACCCGGCGGAAAATGAAAAACTGTTTTTT. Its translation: CASSYPAENEKLFF.

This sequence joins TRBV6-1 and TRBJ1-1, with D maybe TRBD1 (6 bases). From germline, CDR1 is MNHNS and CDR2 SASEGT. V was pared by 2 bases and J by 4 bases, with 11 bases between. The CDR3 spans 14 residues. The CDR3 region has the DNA TGTGCCAGCAGTGAAAGACAGGCGGGCACTGAAGCTTTCTTT. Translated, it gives CASSERQAGTEAFF.

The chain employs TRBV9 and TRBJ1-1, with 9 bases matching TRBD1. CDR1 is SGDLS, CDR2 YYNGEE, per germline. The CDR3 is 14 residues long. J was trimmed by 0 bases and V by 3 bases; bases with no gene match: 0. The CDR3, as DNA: TGTGCCAGCAGCGGGACAGGGGTGAACACTGAAGCTTTCTTT. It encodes CASSGTGVNTEAFF.

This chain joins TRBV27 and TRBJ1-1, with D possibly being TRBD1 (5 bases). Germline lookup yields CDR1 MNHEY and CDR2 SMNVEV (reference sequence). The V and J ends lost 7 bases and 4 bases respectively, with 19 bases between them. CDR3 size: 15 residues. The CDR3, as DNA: TGTGCCAGCAATCCGGTTAAGGCTGGGGCCACTGAAGCTTTCTTT. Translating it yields CASNPVKAGATEAFF.

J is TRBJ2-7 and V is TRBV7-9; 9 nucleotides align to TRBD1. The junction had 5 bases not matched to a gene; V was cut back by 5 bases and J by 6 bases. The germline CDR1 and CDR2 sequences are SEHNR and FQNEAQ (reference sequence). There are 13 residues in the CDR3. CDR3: CASSRTGGSEQYF. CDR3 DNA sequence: TGTGCCAGCAGCCGAACAGGGGGCTCCGAGCAGTACTTC.